This TCR beta chain was recorded in a study of blood T cell repertoires in COVID-19. This table comes from immunoSEQ multiplex PCR, and its TCRdb copy is limited to in-frame clones, with some not included. Here the sample spans 100,000 to 150,000 clones, about 82% being singletons. The ends lost 6 bases at V and 7 bases at J; junction bases unmatched: 6. The germline gives CDR1 SNHLY, CDR2 FYNNEI. CDR3 length: 14 amino acids. Sequences were obtained from peripheral blood. This TCR derives from a human donor in a cohort sampled during active COVID-19. The V gene is TRBV2, the J gene TRBJ1-4, with TRBD1 matching over 9 bases. The CDR3 DNA reads as TGTGCCAGCAGGACCGACAGGGGGGGTGAAAAACTGTTTTTT. Translation: CASRTDRGGEKLFF.